Listed here is a single T cell receptor beta chain. Its cognate antigen is unknown. This CDR3 contains 14 residues. V was pared by 3 bases and J by 7 bases, with 6 bases of the junction left unmatched. Each CDR3 protein gets one entry after TCRdb re-called the 5' RACE reads with MiXCR. The sample records fewer than 650,000 distinct CDR3 sequences, around 7.4% being singletons. The record originates from a study of identical twins. Whole-study results and caveats: Monozygotic twins shared more out-of-frame TCR alpha than recombination models predicted. Among out-of-frame alpha sequences shared by twins, low generation probability occurred in excess. Insertions ran lower in abundant cord blood beta clonotypes, though not in memory repertoires.

This sample was shared with a second study, whose subject was yellow fever vaccine responses in identical twins. That paper notes: After vaccination, twins' T cell response reportedly seemed partly convergent, partly personalized.

The source of this sequence is a young woman in good health. Input material: PBMCs. The V gene is TRBV12-3 or TRBV12-4, the J gene TRBJ2-1; 7 bases agree with TRBD2. Here the CDR3 reads CASSFGGSPNEQFF. The CDR3 region has the DNA TGTGCCAGCAGTTTCGGGGGGAGCCCGAATGAGCAGTTCTTC.